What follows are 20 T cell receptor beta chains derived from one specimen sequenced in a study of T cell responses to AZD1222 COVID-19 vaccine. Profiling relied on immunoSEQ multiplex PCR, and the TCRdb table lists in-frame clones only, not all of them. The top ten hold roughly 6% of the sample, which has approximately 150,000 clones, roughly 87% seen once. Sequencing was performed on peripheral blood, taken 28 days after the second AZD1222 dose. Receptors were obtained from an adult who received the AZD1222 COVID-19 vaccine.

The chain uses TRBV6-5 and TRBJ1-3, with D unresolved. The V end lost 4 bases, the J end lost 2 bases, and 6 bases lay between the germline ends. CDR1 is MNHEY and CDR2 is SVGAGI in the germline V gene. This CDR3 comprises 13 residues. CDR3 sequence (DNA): TGTGCCAGCAGTTCTCGGACTGGAAACACCATATATTTT. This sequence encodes CASSSRTGNTIYF.

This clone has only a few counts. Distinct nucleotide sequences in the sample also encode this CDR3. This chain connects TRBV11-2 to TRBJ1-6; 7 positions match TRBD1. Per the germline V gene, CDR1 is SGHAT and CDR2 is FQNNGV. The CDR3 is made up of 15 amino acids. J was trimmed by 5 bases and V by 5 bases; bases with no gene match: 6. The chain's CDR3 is CASSPWTGNNSPLHF. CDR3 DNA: TGTGCCAGCAGCCCCTGGACAGGCAATAATTCACCCCTCCACTTT.

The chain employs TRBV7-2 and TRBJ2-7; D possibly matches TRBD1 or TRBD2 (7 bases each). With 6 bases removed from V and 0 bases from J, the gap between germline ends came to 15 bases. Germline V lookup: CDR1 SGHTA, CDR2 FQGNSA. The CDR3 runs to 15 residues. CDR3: CASRPRGGASYEQYF. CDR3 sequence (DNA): TGTGCCAGCAGACCCAGGGGGGGGGCCTCCTACGAGCAGTACTTC. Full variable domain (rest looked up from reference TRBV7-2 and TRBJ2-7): GAGVSQSPSNKVTEKGKDVELRCDPISGHTALYWYRQSLGQGLEFLIYFQGNSAPDKSGLPSDRFSAERTGGSVSTLTIQRTQQEDSAVYLCASRPRGGASYEQYFGPGTRLTVT.

The CDR3: CASSTDSEYNEQFF. CDR3 bases: TGTGCCAGTAGTACAGACTCGGAATACAATGAGCAGTTCTTC. V is TRBV19 and J is TRBJ2-1, with D unclear. The V gene's germline CDR1 is LNHDA and CDR2 SQIVND (reference sequence). The CDR3 has 14 amino acids. V was cut by 4 bases and J by 4 bases, with 11 bases left in between.

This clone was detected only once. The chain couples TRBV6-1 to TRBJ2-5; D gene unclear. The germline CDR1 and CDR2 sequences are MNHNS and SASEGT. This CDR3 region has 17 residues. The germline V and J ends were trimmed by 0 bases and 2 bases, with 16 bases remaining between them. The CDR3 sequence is CASSEAPATEIQETQYF. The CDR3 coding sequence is TGTGCCAGCAGTGAAGCCCCCGCTACAGAAATTCAAGAGACCCAGTACTTC.

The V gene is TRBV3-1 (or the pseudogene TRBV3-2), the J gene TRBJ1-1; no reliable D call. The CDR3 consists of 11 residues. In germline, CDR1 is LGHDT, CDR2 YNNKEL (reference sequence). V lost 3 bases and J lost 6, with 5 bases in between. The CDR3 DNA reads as TGTGCCAGCAGCCAGAATTCTGAAGCTTTCTTT. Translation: CASSQNSEAFF.

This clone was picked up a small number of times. The CDR3 spells CASSYSSTFREKLFF. The CDR3 DNA sequence: TGTGCCAGCAGTTACTCGAGCACCTTCCGGGAAAAACTGTTTTTT. The chain carries TRBV6-5 and TRBJ1-4; D unclear. CDR1 MNHEY and CDR2 SVGAGI come from the germline V gene. Between the trimmed V and J ends, which lost 0 bases and 8 bases, there was a span of 13 bases. This CDR3 contains 15 residues.

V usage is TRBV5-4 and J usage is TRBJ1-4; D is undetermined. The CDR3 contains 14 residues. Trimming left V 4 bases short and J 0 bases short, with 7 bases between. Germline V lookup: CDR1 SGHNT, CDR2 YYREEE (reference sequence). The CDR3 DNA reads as TGTGCCAGCAGCGCAAGTGCAACTAATGAAAAACTGTTTTTT. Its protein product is CASSASATNEKLFF.

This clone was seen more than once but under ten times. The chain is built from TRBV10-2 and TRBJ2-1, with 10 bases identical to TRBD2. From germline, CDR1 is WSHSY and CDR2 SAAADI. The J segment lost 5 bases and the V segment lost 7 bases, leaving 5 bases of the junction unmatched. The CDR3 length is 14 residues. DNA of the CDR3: TGCGCCAGCATGGGGCTAGCGGGAGACAATGAGCAGTTCTTC. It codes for CASMGLAGDNEQFF.

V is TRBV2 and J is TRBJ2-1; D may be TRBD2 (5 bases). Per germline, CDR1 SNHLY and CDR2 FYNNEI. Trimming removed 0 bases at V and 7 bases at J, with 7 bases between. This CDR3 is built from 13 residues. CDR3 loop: CASSEASGNEQFF. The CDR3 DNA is TGTGCCAGCAGTGAAGCGTCGGGAAATGAGCAGTTCTTC.

As DNA, the CDR3 is TGCAGTGCTCCCGAAAACACTGAAGCTTTCTTT. Translated, it gives CSAPENTEAFF. This chain connects TRBV20-1 to TRBJ1-1; D unresolved. The CDR3 extends over 11 amino acids. In germline, CDR1 is DFQATT, CDR2 SNEGSKA (reference sequence). V gave up 5 bases and J gave up 2 bases, with 6 bases separating them.

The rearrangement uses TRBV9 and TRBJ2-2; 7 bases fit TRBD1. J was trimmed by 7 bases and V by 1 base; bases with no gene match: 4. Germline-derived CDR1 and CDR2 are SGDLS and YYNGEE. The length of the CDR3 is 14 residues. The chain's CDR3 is CASSVRGGGGELFF. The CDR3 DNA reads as TGTGCCAGCAGCGTAAGAGGGGGCGGCGGGGAGCTGTTTTTT.

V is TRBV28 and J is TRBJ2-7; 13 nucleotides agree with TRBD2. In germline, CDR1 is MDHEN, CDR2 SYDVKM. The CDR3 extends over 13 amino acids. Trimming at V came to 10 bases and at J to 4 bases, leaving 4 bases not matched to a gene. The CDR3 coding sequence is TGTGCCACCACTAGCGGGGGGGCGTACGAGCAGTACTTC. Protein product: CATTSGGAYEQYF.

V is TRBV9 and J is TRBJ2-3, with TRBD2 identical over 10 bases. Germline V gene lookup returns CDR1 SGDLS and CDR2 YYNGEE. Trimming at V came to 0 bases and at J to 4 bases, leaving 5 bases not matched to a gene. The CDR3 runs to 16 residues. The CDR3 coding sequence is TGTGCCAGCAGCGTAGGCGCTAGCGGGAGATCAGATACGCAGTATTTT. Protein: CASSVGASGRSDTQYF.

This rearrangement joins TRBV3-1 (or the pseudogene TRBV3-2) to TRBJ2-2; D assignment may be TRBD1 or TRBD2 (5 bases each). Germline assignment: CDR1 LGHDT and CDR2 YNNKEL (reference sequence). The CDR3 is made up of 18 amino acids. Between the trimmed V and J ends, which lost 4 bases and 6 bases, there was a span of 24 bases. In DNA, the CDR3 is TGTGCCAGCAGCCCACAGGTCACCGGGACGGCCTCACCCGGGGAGCTGTTTTTT. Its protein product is CASSPQVTGTASPGELFF.

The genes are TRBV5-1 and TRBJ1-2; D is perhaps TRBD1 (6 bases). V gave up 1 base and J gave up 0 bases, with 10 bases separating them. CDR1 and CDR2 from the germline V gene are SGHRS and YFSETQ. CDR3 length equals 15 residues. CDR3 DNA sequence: TGCGCCAGCAGCTTGAGGGACAACGCTAACTATGGCTACACCTTC. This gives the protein CASSLRDNANYGYTF.

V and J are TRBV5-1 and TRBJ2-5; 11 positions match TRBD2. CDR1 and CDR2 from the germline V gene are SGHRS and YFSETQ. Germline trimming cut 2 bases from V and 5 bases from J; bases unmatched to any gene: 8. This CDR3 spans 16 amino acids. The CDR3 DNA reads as TGCGCCAGCAGCTTAGTAGCGGGGGGGCCACTCGAGACCCAGTACTTC. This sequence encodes CASSLVAGGPLETQYF.

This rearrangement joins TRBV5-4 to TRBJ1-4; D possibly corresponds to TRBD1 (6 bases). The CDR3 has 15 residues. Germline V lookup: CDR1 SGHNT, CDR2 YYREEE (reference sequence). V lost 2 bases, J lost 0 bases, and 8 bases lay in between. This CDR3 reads CASSFRTATNEKLFF. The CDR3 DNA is TGTGCCAGCAGCTTTCGGACAGCAACTAATGAAAAACTGTTTTTT.

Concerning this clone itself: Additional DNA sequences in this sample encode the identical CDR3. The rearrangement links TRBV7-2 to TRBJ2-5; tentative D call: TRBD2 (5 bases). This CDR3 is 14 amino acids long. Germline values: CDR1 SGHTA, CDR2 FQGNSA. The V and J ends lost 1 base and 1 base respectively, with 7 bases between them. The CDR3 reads CASSLGAVQETQYF. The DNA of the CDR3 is TGTGCCAGCAGCTTAGGAGCGGTCCAAGAGACCCAGTACTTC.

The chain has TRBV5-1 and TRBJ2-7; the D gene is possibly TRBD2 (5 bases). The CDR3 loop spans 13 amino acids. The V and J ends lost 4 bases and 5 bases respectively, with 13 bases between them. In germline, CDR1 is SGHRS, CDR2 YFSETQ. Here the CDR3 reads CASSTEVPHEQYF. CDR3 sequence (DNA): TGCGCCAGCAGCACGGAGGTTCCCCACGAGCAGTACTTC.